This TCR beta chain was sequenced for a study of T cell changes during pregnancy in multiple sclerosis. Method: immunoSEQ multiplex PCR; TCRdb's copy keeps in-frame clones and lacks some. The table includes around 57,000 clones, 90% detected once. There are 13 residues in the CDR3. CDR1 GTSNPN and CDR2 SVGIG come from the germline V gene (reference sequence). The V end was cut by 4 bases, the J end by 4 bases, with 13 bases between. The V call is TRBV30, the J call TRBJ1-2, with D perhaps TRBD1 (5 bases). The clonotype comes from a female donor in good health, enrolled as a control in a pregnancy study. The material was peripheral blood, obtained in the third trimester of pregnancy. DNA for the CDR3: TGTGCCTGGATCCCAGGGTGGGCCTATGGCTACACCTTC. This codes for CAWIPGWAYGYTF.